A selection of T cell receptor beta chains follows, all from one sample in a study of cytomegalovirus exposure and HLA in healthy donors. The protocol was immunoSEQ multiplex PCR, while the TCRdb copy is restricted to in-frame clones and leaves out a portion. The data show roughly 140,000 clones, around three quarters seen once. Sequencing was carried out using PBMCs. The receptors stem from a man aged 35-49 years in good health and CMV-seropositive. Both conserved end residues are part of each CDR3. The D gene is left open where the match is weak. Not every row has a clone size; where given, it reads once, few, many or a size class.

NA,TRBJ2-7,TRBV7-2,NA,CASSGGPSSYEQYF,TGTGCCAGCAGCGGAGGGCCGAGCTCCTACGAGCAGTACTTC
NA,TRBJ1-1,TRBV19,NA,CASSIQGRANTEAFF,TGTGCCAGTAGTATACAGGGGAGGGCGAACACTGAAGCTTTCTTT
few,TRBJ1-1,TRBV5-6,TRBD1,CASSLGTGTEAFF,TGTGCCAGCAGCTTGGGGACAGGGACTGAAGCTTTCTTT
NA,TRBJ1-2,TRBV5-8,TRBD1,CASSQGAWDYGYTF,TGTGCCAGCAGTCAGGGGGCTTGGGACTATGGCTACACCTTC
NA,TRBJ2-7,TRBV6-1,TRBD1,CASSALGQGVWYEQYF,TGTGCCAGCAGTGCGTTGGGACAGGGGGTATGGTACGAGCAGTACTTC
NA,TRBJ2-1,TRBV27,TRBD2,CASSKAGRGSYNEQFF,TGTGCCAGCAGTAAAGCGGGGAGGGGCTCCTACAATGAGCAGTTCTTC
NA,TRBJ2-3,TRBV19,NA,CASSPTGRPDTQYF,TGTGCCAGTAGCCCGACAGGGAGGCCAGATACGCAGTATTTT
NA,TRBJ2-2,TRBV5-6,TRBD1,CASSLGLGTANTGELFF,TGTGCCAGCAGCTTGGGGCTTGGGACAGCGAACACCGGGGAGCTGTTTTTT
NA,TRBJ2-2,TRBV4-1,TRBD2,CASSQDEVAGGTGELFF,TGCGCCAGCAGCCAAGATGAAGTAGCGGGGGGGACCGGGGAGCTGTTTTTT
few,TRBJ1-4,TRBV7-2,TRBD1,CASSSYRGRGEKLFF,TGTGCCAGCAGCTCGTACAGGGGGCGCGGTGAAAAACTGTTTTTT
NA,TRBJ1-1,TRBV6-1,NA,CASSPGIPFEAFF,TGTGCCAGCAGTCCGGGTATACCATTTGAAGCTTTCTTT